This TCR beta chain originates from a study of shared clonotypes between healthy human individuals. Study context: Participating donors consisted of two women and a few men aged 18 to 49. Whole-study findings and limits: Clonotype sharing across donors was expected to vary with sequencing depth.

The authors ran the assay at deep level. Profiled with immunoSEQ multiplex PCR; TCRdb holds only in-frame clones, not every one. Among a few million clones listed, about nine tenths were seen once. Regarding this clone: The antigen remains undetermined. This sample includes further DNA sequences coding for the same CDR3.

Negatively enriched CD4+ T cells were divided by CD45RA into naive and memory. This CDR3 has 13 residues. V gave up 3 bases and J gave up 8 bases, with 13 bases separating them. Germline CDR1 KGHSH, CDR2 LQKENI. The TCR was taken from a young man in good health. Some clones in this sample may be carry-over from other donors' samples. This sequence joins TRBV18 and TRBJ1-2; tentative D call: TRBD1 (5 bases). The sample taken for sequencing was naive CD4+ T cells from PBMCs. Subset indicated: CD45RA+ positively selected. The CDR3 nucleotides are TGTGCCAGCTCACCGGGCGGGGGGAGCGGCTACACCTTC. This sequence encodes CASSPGGGSGYTF.